One sample yielded the 28 T cell receptor beta chains listed below, sequenced in a study of T cells after yellow fever vaccination. TCRdb reprocessed the 5' RACE reads via MiXCR and lists one record per CDR3 protein. The table lists 120,000 or so distinct CDR3 sequences, approximately 14% of them singletons. Source: CD8+ T cells sorted from PBMCs, taken 5 days after the yellow fever booster vaccination. Receptor source: a man between 18 and 35 years old who received the YFV17D yellow fever vaccine.

For the CDR3, the DNA is TGTGCCAGCAGCCTAGACCCGGGACAGGGACACTATGGCTACACCTTC. It specifies CASSLDPGQGHYGYTF. This chain joins TRBV7-8 and TRBJ1-2; 9 nucleotides align to TRBD1. CDR1 and CDR2 (germline): SGHVS, FQNEAQ. The CDR3 consists of 16 residues. After removal of 5 bases from V and 3 bases from J, the junction contained 10 bases not matched to a gene.

CDR3 sequence reads: CASSAPGRGRSGANVLTF. CDR3 in DNA: TGCGCCAGCAGCGCCCCGGGGCGGGGGCGCTCTGGGGCCAACGTCCTGACTTTC. The rearrangement links TRBV5-1 to TRBJ2-6, with D maybe TRBD2 (7 bases). The V gene's germline CDR1 is SGHRS and CDR2 YFSETQ. V dropped 4 bases and J dropped 0 bases, with 17 bases sitting between them. CDR3 length: 18 amino acids.

The chain uses TRBV5-1 and TRBJ2-5; 9 bases align to TRBD2. This CDR3 contains 19 residues. Germline V gene data show CDR1 as SGHRS and CDR2 as YFSETQ. With 2 bases clipped from V and 2 bases from J, the junction kept 16 bases outside the gene matches. DNA of the CDR3: TGCGCCAGCAGCTTTGTCGGTTTCGGTAGCGGGGGCGAGCAAGAGACCCAGTACTTC. Translation gives CASSFVGFGSGGEQETQYF. Complete variable domain (other parts from reference TRBV5-1 and TRBJ2-5): KAGVTQTPRYLIKTRGQQVTLSCSPISGHRSVSWYQQTPGQGLQFLFEYFSETQRNKGNFPGRFSGRQFSNSRSEMNVSTLELGDSALYLCASSFVGFGSGGEQETQYFGPGTRLLVL.

This clonotype came up a few times. This chain connects TRBV6-2 or TRBV6-3 to TRBJ1-5; D is unclear. Germline-derived CDR1 and CDR2 are MNHEY and SVGEGT. Between the trimmed V and J ends, which lost 4 bases and 2 bases, there was a span of 6 bases. There are 13 residues in the CDR3. DNA for the CDR3: TGTGCCAGCAGTTTCCAGGGCAATCAGCCCCAGCATTTT. Translation: CASSFQGNQPQHF.

The CDR3 DNA is TGTGCCAGCAGCCATTCCCGAGGGCTGAACACTGAAGCTTTCTTT. Translation: CASSHSRGLNTEAFF. The chain joins TRBV27 to TRBJ1-1, with D hard to call. Germline loops: CDR1 MNHEY, CDR2 SMNVEV (reference sequence). V was clipped by 6 bases and J by 0 bases, with 14 bases between them. The CDR3 contains 15 residues.

The V and J genes are TRBV24-1 and TRBJ2-1; TRBD2 matches at 10 bases. V was clipped by 2 bases and J by 8 bases; unmatched bases: 5. Germline assignment: CDR1 KGHDR and CDR2 SFDVKD. The CDR3 contains 15 residues. DNA of the CDR3: TGTGCCACCAGTGATTGGGCTAGCGGGGGCTATGAGCAGTTCTTC. Translated: CATSDWASGGYEQFF.

The V and J genes are TRBV24-1 and TRBJ1-3, with D hard to call. This CDR3 is 14 amino acids long. The germline V gene has CDR1 KGHDR and CDR2 SFDVKD. Trimming cost V 0 bases and J 0 bases, with 2 bases left between them. The CDR3 loop reads CATSDLRSGNTIYF. As DNA, the CDR3 is TGTGCCACCAGTGATTTGCGCTCTGGAAACACCATATATTTT.

The rearrangement links TRBV10-3 to TRBJ2-7; D is possibly TRBD1 or TRBD2 (5 bases each). V was pared by 9 bases and J by 1 base, with 16 bases between. The V gene's germline CDR1 is ENHRY and CDR2 SYGVKD. The CDR3 consists of 14 residues. CDR3 protein: CAISRDHTSYEQYF. The CDR3 nucleotides are TGTGCCATAAGCCGGGACCATACGTCCTACGAGCAGTACTTC.

J is TRBJ2-5 and V is TRBV6-2 or TRBV6-3; 11 positions match TRBD2. After removal of 4 bases from V and 2 bases from J, the junction contained 12 bases not matched to a gene. Germline V gives CDR1 MNHEY, CDR2 SVGEGT. There are 18 residues in the CDR3. The chain's CDR3 is CASSSQRPSGGNQETQYF. The CDR3 region has the DNA TGTGCCAGCAGTTCCCAACGTCCTAGCGGGGGGAATCAAGAGACCCAGTACTTC.

Only a few counts were recorded for this clonotype. The gene calls are TRBV12-3 or TRBV12-4 and TRBJ2-1; a possible D gene is TRBD1 (6 bases). This CDR3 region has 12 residues. V was shortened by 5 bases and J by 10 bases, with 12 bases between the two germline ends. The CDR3 DNA reads TGTGCCAGCAGTGGTGGGGGCCAGGAGCAGTTCTTC. This translates into CASSGGGQEQFF.

This clonotype turned up a few times. V usage is TRBV7-6 and J usage is TRBJ2-7, with TRBD2 matching 14 bases. Looked up from germline, CDR1 is SGHVS and CDR2 is FNYEAQ. V shed 5 bases and J 5 bases; nucleotides not matched to a gene: 8. The CDR3 length is 16 residues. CDR3 loop: CASSDRLAGGLDEQYF. The DNA of the CDR3 is TGTGCCAGCAGCGATCGACTAGCGGGGGGGCTGGACGAGCAGTACTTC.

This clonotype was picked up a small number of times. This chain connects TRBV4-3 to TRBJ1-1; D remains unclear. This CDR3 has 14 residues. Germline CDR1 LGHNA, CDR2 YSLEER. V was pared by 0 bases and J by 0 bases, with 5 bases between. In DNA, the CDR3 is TGCGCCAGCAGCCAAGATTCGTTGAACACTGAAGCTTTCTTT. This encodes CASSQDSLNTEAFF.

This clonotype occurred many times. The chain is built from TRBV4-1 and TRBJ2-6; 10 positions match TRBD1. The V gene's germline CDR1 is MGHRA and CDR2 YSYEKL. There are 17 residues in the CDR3. After removal of 0 bases from V and 8 bases from J, the junction contained 7 bases not matched to a gene. For the CDR3, the DNA is TGCGCCAGCAGCCAAGAGGACAGGGGGGAAGATACCAACGTCCTGACTTTC. Its protein product is CASSQEDRGEDTNVLTF.

This clonotype was detected a few times. The rearrangement joins TRBV28 to TRBJ2-7; perhaps TRBD1 as D (6 bases). V gave up 6 bases and J gave up 4 bases, with 13 bases separating them. Per germline, CDR1 MDHEN and CDR2 SYDVKM. The CDR3 extends over 13 amino acids. Here the CDR3 DNA reads TGTGCCAGCAGCTTCGGGACACCTTACGAGCAGTACGTC. Translation: CASSFGTPYEQYV.

This clonotype was seen a few times. This rearrangement joins TRBV5-1 to TRBJ2-5; the D gene is possibly TRBD1 (5 bases). With 0 bases removed from V and 5 bases from J, the gap between germline ends came to 11 bases. This CDR3 spans 14 amino acids. Germline CDR1 and CDR2: SGHRS and YFSETQ. CDR3 DNA sequence: TGCGCCAGCAGCTTGGGGCCCTCAGGGGAGACCCAGTACTTC. This encodes CASSLGPSGETQYF.

This clonotype was counted between two and nine times. V gene TRBV11-2 combines with J gene TRBJ1-1; possibly TRBD1 for D (6 bases). The germline gives CDR1 SGHAT, CDR2 FQNNGV. The V end was cut by 5 bases, the J end by 2 bases, with 18 bases between. CDR3 length equals 16 residues. The CDR3, as DNA: TGTGCCAGCAGCCCCCCGGGGGGCGGACCTAACACTGAAGCTTTCTTT. It translates to CASSPPGGGPNTEAFF.

V is TRBV20-1 and J is TRBJ1-6; TRBD1 aligns across 9 bases. V gave up 5 bases and J gave up 7 bases; unmatched junction bases: 9. The CDR3 consists of 15 residues. Per germline, CDR1 DFQATT and CDR2 SNEGSKA (reference sequence). The CDR3, as DNA: TGCAGTGCTTTTTCCGGGACAGGGACAAATTCACCCCTCCACTTT. Protein product: CSAFSGTGTNSPLHF.

The genes are TRBV7-2 and TRBJ1-1, with D possibly being TRBD1 (6 bases). The CDR3 runs to 16 residues. V lost 5 bases, J lost 1 base, and 17 bases lay in between. Germline lookup yields CDR1 SGHTA and CDR2 FQGNSA. CDR3 protein: CASSGRGAGTNTEAFF. The CDR3 nucleotides read TGTGCCAGCAGCGGTCGGGGGGCCGGGACGAACACTGAAGCTTTCTTT.

The chain links TRBV27 to TRBJ2-2; no definite D call. This CDR3 spans 15 amino acids. Per germline, CDR1 MNHEY and CDR2 SMNVEV (reference sequence). V lost 8 bases, J lost 1 base, and 14 bases lay in between. This CDR3 is CASLNRKENTGELFF. The CDR3, as DNA: TGTGCCAGCTTAAATCGGAAGGAGAACACCGGGGAGCTGTTTTTT.

The sample holds a few counts of this clonotype. CDR3 nucleotide sequence: TGCAGTGCTAGCGGGGGGGCCGATATGAACACTGAAGCTTTCTTT. This sequence encodes CSASGGADMNTEAFF. This chain joins TRBV20-1 and TRBJ1-1; TRBD1 is a possible D gene (6 bases). The CDR3 runs to 15 residues. CDR1 is DFQATT and CDR2 is SNEGSKA in the germline V gene (reference sequence). V was trimmed by 3 bases and J by 0 bases, leaving 14 bases between them.

This clonotype was seen a few times. This sequence joins TRBV20-1 and TRBJ2-2; D is uncertain. With 3 bases removed from V and 2 bases from J, the gap between germline ends came to 7 bases. CDR1 DFQATT and CDR2 SNEGSKA come from the germline V gene (reference sequence). The CDR3 totals 13 residues. CDR3 sequence reads: CSASPSNTGELFF. For the CDR3, the DNA is TGCAGTGCTAGCCCCAGTAACACCGGGGAGCTGTTTTTT.

The chain combines TRBV7-6 with TRBJ2-1, with 8 nucleotides matching TRBD1. The germline gives CDR1 SGHVS, CDR2 FNYEAQ. This CDR3 has 16 amino acids. J was trimmed by 2 bases and V by 3 bases; bases with no gene match: 6. In DNA, the CDR3 is TGTGCCAGCAGCTTGACTGGACAGGGAACCTACAATGAGCAGTTCTTC. This codes for CASSLTGQGTYNEQFF.

A few counts support this clonotype. The rearrangement joins TRBV12-3 or TRBV12-4 to TRBJ2-7, with D uncertain. This CDR3 spans 13 amino acids. V shed 3 bases and J shed 2 bases, with 8 bases lying between them. The DNA for the CDR3 is TGTGCCAGCAGTTTTAAAGCGACCTACGAGCAGTACGTC. Residues: CASSFKATYEQYV.

Only a few counts were recorded for this clonotype. The J gene is TRBJ2-3, the V gene TRBV7-9; 10 bases are shared with TRBD1. Germline loops: CDR1 SEHNR, CDR2 FQNEAQ (reference sequence). The CDR3 covers 14 residues. The V and J ends lost 4 bases and 9 bases, in that order; junction bases with no gene match: 7. CDR3 in amino acids: CASSSGTGAPTQYF. The CDR3 DNA is TGTGCCAGCAGCTCAGGGACAGGGGCCCCCACGCAGTATTTT.

V gene TRBV7-9 combines with J gene TRBJ1-2, with D perhaps matching TRBD1 (5 bases). CDR1 is SEHNR and CDR2 is FQNEAQ in the germline V gene (reference sequence). V lost 3 bases and J lost 8, with 13 bases in between. This CDR3 contains 13 residues. The CDR3 DNA reads as TGTGCCAGCAGCTTGTCAGGGCCGAGAGGCTACACCTTC. Translating gives CASSLSGPRGYTF.

The CDR3 loop reads CASSSAGNEQYV. In DNA, the CDR3 is TGTGCCAGCAGTTCCGCAGGGAACGAGCAGTACGTC. This chain connects TRBV12-3 or TRBV12-4 to TRBJ2-7; perhaps TRBD1 as D (5 bases). The CDR3 consists of 12 residues. The V gene lost 4 bases and the J gene lost 5 bases, with 9 bases spanning the gap.

This clonotype was seen only a few times. The CDR3 loop reads CASSQDHAGGGAADTQYF. The CDR3 bases are TGTGCCAGCAGCCAAGATCATGCGGGCGGGGGGGCGGCAGATACGCAGTATTTT. This chain uses TRBV4-2 with TRBJ2-3; 9 bases agree with TRBD2. The CDR3 spans 18 residues. Germline CDR1 and CDR2: LGHNA and YNFKEQ. The J segment lost 4 bases and the V segment lost 0 bases, leaving 11 bases of the junction unmatched.

The chain is built from TRBV4-1 and TRBJ2-7; D is possibly TRBD2 (7 bases). V lost 0 bases and J lost 3, with 15 bases in between. CDR1 is MGHRA and CDR2 is YSYEKL in the germline V gene. The CDR3 has 16 amino acids. The CDR3 protein is CASSQEGGGPHYEQYF. The CDR3, as DNA: TGCGCCAGCAGCCAAGAAGGGGGGGGCCCCCACTACGAGCAGTACTTC.